Listed here are 27 T cell receptor beta chains from one sample, sequenced in a study of T cells in localized non-small cell lung cancer. Using immunoSEQ multiplex PCR, the repertoire was profiled, and TCRdb retains in-frame clones only, with some absent. The profile shows approximately 41,000 clones, roughly 90% of them singletons. The sample here was peripheral blood mononuclear cells, taken before any cancer treatment. These receptors all come from a male donor at least 60 years old with stage II lung adenocarcinoma.

CDR3 coding DNA: TGCGCCAGCAGCCAACAGCCGGGCAATCAGCCCCAGCATTTT. This translates into CASSQQPGNQPQHF. The gene calls are TRBV4-1 and TRBJ1-5; no definite D call. V was shortened by 2 bases and J by 2 bases, with 7 bases between the two germline ends. Per germline, CDR1 MGHRA and CDR2 YSYEKL. The CDR3 extends over 14 amino acids.

This chain joins TRBV23-1 and TRBJ1-2; D is uncertain. TRBV23-1 is annotated as an ORF whose role is uncertain. The CDR3 is 12 amino acids. V gave up 3 bases and J gave up 4 bases, with 6 bases separating them. CDR3 in amino acids: CASSHPLYGYTF. The CDR3 DNA reads as TGCGCCAGCAGTCATCCACTCTATGGCTACACCTTC.

This clone was seen only a few times. The chain employs TRBV2 and TRBJ2-1; D is ambiguous. The CDR3 has 15 residues. Germline V gene sequence: CDR1 SNHLY, CDR2 FYNNEI. Trimming stripped 6 bases from V and 2 bases from J, with 14 bases between. CDR3 sequence: CASRITEFPYNEQFF. CDR3 DNA sequence: TGTGCCAGCAGAATTACGGAGTTCCCCTACAATGAGCAGTTCTTC. The full variable domain, with the rest looked up from reference TRBV2 and TRBJ2-1, is EPEVTQTPSHQVTQMGQEVILRCVPISNHLYFYWYRQILGQKVEFLVSFYNNEISEKSEIFDDQFSVERPDGSNFTLKIRSTKLEDSAMYFCASRITEFPYNEQFFGPGTRLTVL.

CDR3 loop: CASSFGGRGTDTQYF. The CDR3 coding sequence is TGTGCCAGCAGCTTCGGCGGGAGGGGCACAGATACGCAGTATTTT. This chain joins TRBV7-2 and TRBJ2-3, with TRBD2 identical over 9 bases. The V segment lost 3 bases and the J segment 1 base; nucleotides outside the gene matches: 2. CDR1 and CDR2 from the germline V gene are SGHTA and FQGNSA. The CDR3 has 15 residues.

The CDR3 DNA reads as TGTGCCAGCAGCGTAGGAAACACCGGGGAGCTGTTTTTT. Its protein product is CASSVGNTGELFF. The rearrangement uses TRBV9 and TRBJ2-2, with no clear D. V was shortened by 0 bases and J by 2 bases, with 2 bases between the two germline ends. The germline V gene has CDR1 SGDLS and CDR2 YYNGEE. The CDR3 sequence is 13 residues long. The full variable domain, in which reference TRBV9 and TRBJ2-2 provide the parts outside the CDR3, is DSGVTQTPKHLITATGQRVTLRCSPRSGDLSVYWYQQSLDQGLQFLIQYYNGEERAKGNILERFSAQQFPDLHSELNLSSLELGDSALYFCASSVGNTGELFFGEGSRLTVL.

The chain uses TRBV7-9 and TRBJ1-4; no firm D call. The ends were cut back, 5 bases at V and 1 base at J, with 5 bases in the middle. CDR3 length: 13 amino acids. Per germline, CDR1 SEHNR and CDR2 FQNEAQ (reference sequence). In DNA, the CDR3 is TGTGCCAGCAGCCTCCTAACTAATGAAAAACTGTTTTTT. Protein sequence: CASSLLTNEKLFF.

This clone was observed a handful of times. The J gene is TRBJ2-2, the V gene TRBV19, with D hard to call. This CDR3 is built from 14 residues. The germline gives CDR1 LNHDA, CDR2 SQIVND (reference sequence). Trimming stripped 5 bases from V and 5 bases from J, with 12 bases between. CDR3: CASSLGFRTGELFF. For the CDR3, the DNA is TGTGCCAGTAGTCTGGGGTTCAGGACCGGGGAGCTGTTTTTT.

The genes are TRBV25-1 and TRBJ1-1; weak D call: TRBD1 (5 bases). This CDR3 has 11 residues. The V end was cut by 5 bases, the J end by 9 bases, with 10 bases between. The germline V gene has CDR1 MGHDK and CDR2 SYGVNS. This CDR3 reads CASSQGYKAFF. The CDR3 DNA reads TGTGCCAGCAGTCAGGGTTATAAAGCTTTCTTT. The whole variable domain, filled in from reference TRBV25-1 and TRBJ1-1, reads EADIYQTPRYLVIGTGKKITLECSQTMGHDKMYWYQQDPGMELHLIHYSYGVNSTEKGDLSSESTVSRIRTEHFPLTLESARPSHTSQYLCASSQGYKAFFGQGTRLTVV.

The rearrangement uses TRBV7-6 and TRBJ2-2; the match to TRBD2 covers 12 bases. This CDR3 spans 15 amino acids. With 5 bases clipped from V and 7 bases from J, the junction kept 5 bases outside the gene matches. Germline loops: CDR1 SGHVS, CDR2 FNYEAQ. CDR3 DNA sequence: TGTGCCAGCAGCATTACGACTAGCGGGAGCGGGGAGCTGTTTTTT. This encodes CASSITTSGSGELFF.

The V gene is TRBV4-1, the J gene TRBJ2-3; 12 bases are a match to TRBD2. The CDR3 contains 16 residues. The V and J ends lost 4 bases and 0 bases, in that order; junction bases with no gene match: 2. Germline lookup yields CDR1 MGHRA and CDR2 YSYEKL. CDR3 amino acids: CASSRLAGDSTDTQYF. The CDR3 nucleotides are TGCGCCAGCAGCCGACTAGCGGGGGATAGCACAGATACGCAGTATTTT.

The chain links TRBV7-3 to TRBJ2-2; D unclear. The CDR3 spans 14 residues. Per germline, CDR1 SGHTA and CDR2 FQGTGA. V was trimmed by 2 bases and J by 7 bases, leaving 11 bases between them. In nucleotides, the CDR3 is TGTGCCAGCAGCTTAGACGGAGAAATCGGGGAGCTGTTTTTT. It is translated as CASSLDGEIGELFF.

The V call is TRBV5-1, the J call TRBJ1-2; D perhaps matches TRBD1 (6 bases). CDR1 is SGHRS and CDR2 is YFSETQ in the germline V gene. The CDR3 runs to 14 residues. Trimming stripped 2 bases from V and 7 bases from J, with 15 bases between. Here the CDR3 reads CASSFRGGTSGYTF. The CDR3 nucleotides read TGCGCCAGCAGCTTCAGGGGTGGTACTAGTGGCTACACCTTC.

The rearrangement joins TRBV27 to TRBJ1-1; D is unclear. With 5 bases removed from V and 4 bases from J, the gap between germline ends came to 14 bases. The CDR3 has 14 residues. CDR1 is MNHEY, CDR2 SMNVEV, per germline (reference sequence). The CDR3 DNA sequence: TGTGCCAGCAGTACGTTGGGAGGAGCCACTGAAGCTTTCTTT. It specifies CASSTLGGATEAFF.

The chain carries TRBV5-1 and TRBJ2-1, with D maybe TRBD1 (6 bases). Germline CDR1 is SGHRS and CDR2 is YFSETQ. The V end lost 4 bases, the J end lost 4 bases, and 12 bases lay between the germline ends. This CDR3 region has 14 residues. CDR3 coding DNA: TGCGCCAGCAGCGCACAGGGTTTTTACAATGAGCAGTTCTTC. It yields the protein CASSAQGFYNEQFF.

This sequence joins TRBV28 and TRBJ1-2; a possible D gene is TRBD1 (5 bases). The V gene lost 5 bases and the J gene lost 1 base, with 11 bases spanning the gap. The germline gives CDR1 MDHEN, CDR2 SYDVKM. The CDR3 has 14 amino acids. The CDR3 DNA reads TGTGCCAGCAGTGCCGGGGGGGTTAACTATGGCTACACCTTC. This sequence encodes CASSAGGVNYGYTF.

The genes are TRBV5-1 and TRBJ1-5; tentatively, D is TRBD1 (5 bases). V dropped 4 bases and J dropped 3 bases, with 14 bases sitting between them. Germline V gene data show CDR1 as SGHRS and CDR2 as YFSETQ. This CDR3 contains 15 residues. Written as DNA, the CDR3 is TGCGCCAGCAGCCGTGATGGGGCAGACAATCAGCCCCAGCATTTT. It is translated as CASSRDGADNQPQHF.

Comments on this clone: As the CDR3 is not closed by the conserved phenylalanine or tryptophan, this likely results from a read error. The chain recombines TRBV29-1 with TRBJ2-7, with TRBD2 as a possible D gene (5 bases). The germline CDR1 and CDR2 sequences are SQVTM and ANQGSEA. V lost 7 bases to trimming and J lost 1 base, with 17 bases between them. CDR3 length: 14 amino acids. Here the CDR3 DNA reads TGCAGCGCTAGAGGACGGGAAGAGTCCTACGAGCAGTACTCC. Its protein product is CSARGREESYEQYS.

This chain joins TRBV28 and TRBJ1-5; TRBD1 aligns across 8 bases. V gave up 2 bases and J gave up 2 bases; unmatched junction bases: 5. Germline CDR1 reads MDHEN; CDR2 reads SYDVKM. The CDR3 runs to 16 residues. The CDR3 spells CASSLEAGGRNQPQHF. The CDR3 bases are TGTGCCAGCAGTTTAGAGGCAGGGGGCCGCAATCAGCCCCAGCATTTT.

The chain carries TRBV5-4 and TRBJ2-2; a weak D match, TRBD1 (8 bases). Germline CDR1 is SGHNT and CDR2 is YYREEE (reference sequence). This CDR3 region has 14 residues. Trimming removed 7 bases from V and 4 bases from J, with 14 bases in between. CDR3 nucleotides: TGTGCCAGCCACAGGGGGGGGAGCACCGGGGAGCTGTTTTTT. It encodes CASHRGGSTGELFF.

The chain has TRBV4-2 and TRBJ2-2, with 12 bases matching TRBD1. The length of the CDR3 is 16 residues. Germline V gene sequence: CDR1 LGHNA, CDR2 YNFKEQ. V lost 4 bases, J lost 5 bases, and 5 bases stayed unmatched. The CDR3 sequence: CASSPRDRGPTGELFF. The CDR3 DNA reads TGTGCCAGCAGCCCCCGGGACAGGGGGCCAACCGGGGAGCTGTTTTTT.

This sequence joins TRBV7-8 and TRBJ1-2; TRBD1 is a possible D gene (5 bases). Germline V gene data show CDR1 as SGHVS and CDR2 as FQNEAQ. Trimming shortened V by 5 bases and J by 1 base, and 14 bases separated the two germline ends. The CDR3 runs 15 residues. Here the CDR3 reads CASSPRDPFNYGYTF. The CDR3 nucleotides read TGTGCCAGCAGCCCCCGGGACCCTTTTAACTATGGCTACACCTTC.

This clone was seen only once. The rearrangement uses TRBV15 and TRBJ1-2; maybe TRBD1 (5 bases). V was cut by 2 bases and J by 4 bases, with 14 bases left in between. In germline, CDR1 is LNHNV, CDR2 YYDKDF (reference sequence). The CDR3 sequence is 15 residues long. In DNA, the CDR3 is TGTGCCACCAGCAGACGGGGCCCACTCTCCTATGGCTACACCTTC. Translation gives CATSRRGPLSYGYTF.

This clone showed up just once. CDR3 region: CASSISWRAEHGYTF. CDR3 DNA sequence: TGTGCCAGTAGTATATCGTGGAGGGCAGAACATGGCTACACCTTC. This chain connects TRBV19 to TRBJ1-2; D unresolved. Trimming removed 2 bases from V and 6 bases from J, with 16 bases in between. Germline loops: CDR1 LNHDA, CDR2 SQIVND (reference sequence). This CDR3 is 15 amino acids long.

CDR3 nucleotide sequence: TGTGCCAGCAGCTTCGCGGGAGTAAGGAGGGGGGAGCTGTTTTTT. Translated, it gives CASSFAGVRRGELFF. The chain employs TRBV7-2 and TRBJ2-2; 7 positions match TRBD2. Germline trimming cut 3 bases from V and 8 bases from J; bases unmatched to any gene: 9. The CDR3 has 15 residues. Germline V CDR1 and CDR2: SGHTA, FQGNSA.

The V gene is TRBV28, the J gene TRBJ1-2, with a tentative D call TRBD1 (5 bases). CDR3 length: 15 residues. Germline CDR1 MDHEN, CDR2 SYDVKM. V lost 2 bases and J 6 bases, leaving 16 bases between the germline ends. The CDR3 DNA reads as TGTGCCAGCAGTTTAATCCGGGGCAGGATCGATGGCTACACCTTC. The encoded protein is CASSLIRGRIDGYTF.

V gene TRBV4-1 combines with J gene TRBJ2-7; 11 nucleotides match TRBD2. This CDR3 spans 17 amino acids. Trimming at V came to 1 base and at J to 5 bases, leaving 10 bases not matched to a gene. Germline V gene data show CDR1 as MGHRA and CDR2 as YSYEKL. Written as DNA, the CDR3 is TGCGCCAGCAGCCAAGTGACCGGGACTAGCGGCTACCACGAGCAGTACTTC. It specifies CASSQVTGTSGYHEQYF.

This chain joins TRBV6-6 and TRBJ1-2; a possible D gene is TRBD1 (5 bases). The CDR3 runs to 13 residues. V was trimmed by 9 bases and J by 8 bases, leaving 19 bases between them. The V gene's germline CDR1 is MNHNY and CDR2 SVGAGI (reference sequence). In DNA, the CDR3 is TGTGCCAGTTTCGGGACCTCATTTAACGGCTACACCTTC. It encodes CASFGTSFNGYTF.